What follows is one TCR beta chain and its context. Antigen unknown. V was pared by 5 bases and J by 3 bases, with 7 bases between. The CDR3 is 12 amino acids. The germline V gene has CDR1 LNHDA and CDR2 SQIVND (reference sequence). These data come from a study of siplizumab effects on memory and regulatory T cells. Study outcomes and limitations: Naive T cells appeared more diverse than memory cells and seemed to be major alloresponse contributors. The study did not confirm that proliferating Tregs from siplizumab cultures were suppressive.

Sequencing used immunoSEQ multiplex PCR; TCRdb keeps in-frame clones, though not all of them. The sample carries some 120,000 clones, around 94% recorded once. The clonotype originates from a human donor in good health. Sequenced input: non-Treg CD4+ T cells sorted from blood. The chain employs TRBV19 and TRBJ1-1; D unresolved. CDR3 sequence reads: CASSGRDTEAFF. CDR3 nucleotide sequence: TGTGCCAGTAGTGGCCGGGACACTGAAGCTTTCTTT.